The clone carrying this TCR beta chain was found a few times. Germline assignment: CDR1 SQVTM and CDR2 ANQGSEA. CDR3 length: 11 amino acids. The V gene lost 6 bases and the J gene lost 4 bases, with 9 bases spanning the gap. A sample-barcoded 5' primer and a J-beta primer mix were used in a second PCR of roughly 7 to 11 cycles. TCRdb recomputed calls from the 5' RACE reads with MiXCR, one row per CDR3 protein. The table records hundreds of thousands of distinct CDR3 sequences, 20% to 25% of them present only once. The sample comes from a study of blood T cells in healthy people across ages. Another study also made use of these data, one on T cells of mothers and their children.

The source material was blood. The TCR was taken from a boy between 5 and 17 years old in good health. The V call is TRBV29-1, the J call TRBJ1-1; possibly TRBD1 for D (6 bases). The CDR3 region is CSVGHLTEAFF. The CDR3, as DNA: TGCAGCGTGGGACACCTCACTGAAGCTTTCTTT.